What follows are 25 T cell receptor beta chains derived from one specimen sequenced in a study of brain T cells in children with intractable seizures. Only in-frame clones appear in the TCRdb table, and some are missing; sequencing was by immunoSEQ multiplex PCR. The sample contains tens of thousands of clones, 90% to 97% of which appear only once. This specimen was peripheral blood, taken at surgery. The receptors shown here come from a boy in the first two years of life with focal cortical dysplasia and intractable seizures.

V usage is TRBV4-1 and J usage is TRBJ1-2; the D gene is possibly TRBD1 (5 bases). Trimming pared 4 bases from V and 2 bases from J, leaving 17 bases between. The CDR3 sequence is 16 residues long. Germline loops: CDR1 MGHRA, CDR2 YSYEKL. CDR3: CASSRHLRGGNYGYTF. CDR3 DNA: TGCGCCAGCAGCCGACACCTCCGGGGCGGGAACTATGGCTACACCTTC.

The chain recombines TRBV10-3 with TRBJ2-1; 9 bases align to TRBD2. V lost 5 bases and J lost 6; bases outside the gene matches: 8. The CDR3 is 15 amino acids. Germline V gene sequence: CDR1 ENHRY, CDR2 SYGVKD. For the CDR3, the DNA is TGTGCCATCAGTCCCCGGGTTAGCGGGAGCAATGAGCAGTTCTTC. Translated: CAISPRVSGSNEQFF.

The V call is TRBV4-1, the J call TRBJ2-2, with D tentatively TRBD1 or TRBD2 (5 bases each). The CDR3 extends over 16 amino acids. The V end was cut by 4 bases, the J end by 3 bases, with 15 bases between. Germline CDR1 reads MGHRA; CDR2 reads YSYEKL. CDR3 protein: CASSPRAGTDTGELFF. The DNA of the CDR3 is TGCGCCAGCAGCCCCAGAGCCGGGACGGACACCGGGGAGCTGTTTTTT.

The chain uses TRBV10-3 and TRBJ2-7; D remains unclear. V lost 2 bases to trimming and J lost 3 bases, with 14 bases between them. The CDR3 extends over 15 amino acids. CDR1 is ENHRY, CDR2 SYGVKD, per germline. CDR3 DNA sequence: TGTGCCATCAGTGAGGAAGAGAATCCCTACTACGAGCAGTACTTC. Amino acids: CAISEEENPYYEQYF.

The chain combines TRBV4-1 with TRBJ2-3; D may be TRBD1 (6 bases). The CDR3 covers 13 residues. V lost 2 bases, J lost 5 bases, and 8 bases lay in between. Germline V gives CDR1 MGHRA, CDR2 YSYEKL. The DNA for the CDR3 is TGCGCCAGCAGCCAATGGGGGCAAGATACGCAGTATTTT. Protein: CASSQWGQDTQYF.

A single count supports this clone. V gene TRBV7-2 combines with J gene TRBJ2-5; D is uncertain. The CDR3 sequence is 13 residues long. V was cut by 5 bases and J by 2 bases, with 9 bases left in between. The germline CDR1 and CDR2 sequences are SGHTA and FQGNSA. For the CDR3, the DNA is TGTGCCAGCAGCCCTCTTCCACAAGAGACCCAGTACTTC. Its protein is CASSPLPQETQYF.

CDR3 sequence: CASSTSIAKNIQYF. The CDR3 DNA follows: TGTGCCAGCTCTACCAGTATAGCCAAAAACATTCAGTACTTC. This sequence joins TRBV7-9 and TRBJ2-4; D uncertain. V was shortened by 8 bases and J by 0 bases, with 11 bases between the two germline ends. The length of the CDR3 is 14 residues. CDR1 and CDR2 (germline): SEHNR, FQNEAQ (reference sequence). The entire variable domain, with the rest obtained from reference TRBV7-9 and TRBJ2-4, is as follows: DTGVSQNPRHKITKRGQNVTFRCDPISEHNRLYWYRQTLGQGPEFLTYFQNEAQLEKSRLLSDRFSAERPKGSFSTLEIQRTEQGDSAMYLCASSTSIAKNIQYFGAGTRLSVL.

The CDR3 nucleotides read TGTGCCAGCAGTTACGTAACAGGGGGCACTGAAGCTTTCTTT. It specifies CASSYVTGGTEAFF. V is TRBV6-5 and J is TRBJ1-1; 8 nucleotides line up with TRBD1. The CDR3 loop spans 14 amino acids. Germline assignment: CDR1 MNHEY and CDR2 SVGAGI. V shed 2 bases, J shed 4 bases, and the junction held 3 bases outside the gene matches.

The V and J genes are TRBV2 and TRBJ2-3; 8 positions agree with TRBD2. Trimming removed 5 bases from V and 2 bases from J; junction bases left unmatched: 9. The CDR3 is 16 amino acids. Germline values: CDR1 SNHLY, CDR2 FYNNEI. CDR3 loop: CASSRVTSGPTDTQYF. The CDR3 DNA sequence: TGTGCCAGCAGTCGCGTCACTAGCGGCCCCACAGATACGCAGTATTTT.

The V gene is TRBV18, the J gene TRBJ2-7; D is uncertain. This CDR3 is built from 11 residues. V was cut by 3 bases and J by 4 bases, with 4 bases left in between. CDR1 is KGHSH and CDR2 is LQKENI in the germline V gene. CDR3 nucleotides: TGTGCCAGCTCACCCGAATACGAGCAGTACTTC. Its translation: CASSPEYEQYF.

The chain employs TRBV5-1 and TRBJ1-2, with D maybe TRBD1 (5 bases). The CDR3 has 13 amino acids. V gave up 4 bases and J gave up 6 bases, with 13 bases separating them. Germline assignment: CDR1 SGHRS and CDR2 YFSETQ. CDR3 sequence reads: CASSRGGGDGYTF. The CDR3 DNA follows: TGCGCCAGCAGCCGCGGTGGAGGGGATGGCTACACCTTC.

This CDR3 reads CASSSGRANEQFF. The CDR3 DNA sequence: TGTGCCAGCAGTAGCGGGAGGGCCAATGAGCAGTTCTTC. The chain joins TRBV27 to TRBJ2-1; 10 nucleotides agree with TRBD2. Trimming took 5 bases from V and 6 from J; bases not matched to a gene: 1. The CDR3 covers 13 residues. Germline lookup yields CDR1 MNHEY and CDR2 SMNVEV (reference sequence).

The chain uses TRBV5-1 and TRBJ2-7; no reliable D call. In germline, CDR1 is SGHRS, CDR2 YFSETQ. The CDR3 has 17 residues. V was pared by 0 bases and J by 2 bases, with 18 bases between. The CDR3 loop reads CASSLGESLTFAYEQYF. CDR3 DNA: TGCGCCAGCAGCTTGGGAGAGAGTCTTACTTTTGCCTACGAGCAGTACTTC. Combining the CDR3 with reference TRBV5-1 and TRBJ2-7 gives the whole variable domain KAGVTQTPRYLIKTRGQQVTLSCSPISGHRSVSWYQQTPGQGLQFLFEYFSETQRNKGNFPGRFSGRQFSNSRSEMNVSTLELGDSALYLCASSLGESLTFAYEQYFGPGTRLTVT.

This chain connects TRBV28 to TRBJ2-4; 10 bases map to TRBD1. Germline assignment: CDR1 MDHEN and CDR2 SYDVKM. The CDR3 covers 14 residues. Trimming cost V 7 bases and J 5 bases; bases outside gene matches: 5. In DNA form, the CDR3 reads TGTGCCAGCATCCCCGGACAGGGGGAAAACATTCAGTACTTC. Its translation is CASIPGQGENIQYF.

This chain links TRBV4-1 with TRBJ2-7; TRBD1 matches 7 bases. The CDR3 length is 16 residues. Germline CDR1 is MGHRA and CDR2 is YSYEKL. Trimming removed 4 bases from V and 3 bases from J; junction bases left unmatched: 12. The CDR3 loop is CASSPFRGQDLYEQYF. CDR3 DNA: TGCGCCAGCAGCCCCTTCCGAGGACAGGACCTCTACGAGCAGTACTTC.

The rearrangement joins TRBV7-2 to TRBJ2-3; 10 nucleotides agree with TRBD2. Germline V gives CDR1 SGHTA, CDR2 FQGNSA. The CDR3 runs to 15 residues. V was clipped by 3 bases and J by 2 bases; unmatched bases: 2. The CDR3 bases are TGTGCCAGCAGCTTCCTAGCGGGAGACACAGATACGCAGTATTTT. Its protein product is CASSFLAGDTDTQYF.

The CDR3 loop is CASSGDRQGVYEQYF. The CDR3 nucleotides are TGTGCCAGCAGTGGGGACAGACAGGGGGTCTACGAGCAGTACTTC. J is TRBJ2-7 and V is TRBV25-1, with 9 positions matching TRBD1. CDR1 and CDR2 (germline): MGHDK, SYGVNS. The junction had 7 bases not matched to a gene; V was cut back by 4 bases and J by 3 bases. The CDR3 is 15 amino acids.

The chain couples TRBV6-1 to TRBJ1-1, with a weak D call TRBD1 (6 bases). The CDR3 has 14 amino acids. Germline V gene data show CDR1 as MNHNS and CDR2 as SASEGT. V was shortened by 2 bases and J by 3 bases, with 10 bases between the two germline ends. In DNA, the CDR3 is TGTGCCAGCAGTGAAAGGGGGTTGGACACTGAAGCTTTCTTT. Its translation: CASSERGLDTEAFF.

Concerning this clone itself: The identical CDR3 is also encoded by other nucleotide sequences in the sample. This chain uses TRBV6-5 with TRBJ2-5; D is unresolved. Germline values: CDR1 MNHEY, CDR2 SVGAGI. Trimming left V 2 bases short and J 4 bases short, with 2 bases between. The CDR3 is 11 amino acids. The CDR3 bases are TGTGCCAGCAGTTACGGAGAGACCCAGTACTTC. This gives the protein CASSYGETQYF.

The rearrangement joins TRBV11-2 to TRBJ1-5; D uncertain. Deletions cut 2 bases from V and 0 bases from J, with 8 bases between. CDR1 SGHAT and CDR2 FQNNGV come from the germline V gene. This CDR3 has 15 residues. In DNA, the CDR3 is TGTGCCAGCAGCTTAACAGCTTATAGCAATCAGCCCCAGCATTTT. Translating gives CASSLTAYSNQPQHF.

The rearrangement joins TRBV5-6 to TRBJ2-7, with D perhaps matching TRBD1 (6 bases). Trimming pared 3 bases from V and 4 bases from J, leaving 14 bases between. This CDR3 contains 14 residues. Germline V CDR1 and CDR2: SGHDT, YYEEEE. CDR3 protein: CASSSDSVGYEQYF. CDR3 nucleotides: TGTGCCAGCAGCTCGGACAGCGTAGGATACGAGCAGTACTTC.

The rearrangement uses TRBV10-3 and TRBJ1-1; tentative D call: TRBD1 (6 bases). This CDR3 is built from 14 residues. Per germline, CDR1 ENHRY and CDR2 SYGVKD. V lost 6 bases to trimming and J lost 6 bases, with 17 bases between them. In nucleotides, the CDR3 is TGTGCCATCAGCCGCCGACAGGCCCTGGCTGAAGCTTTCTTT. Residues: CAISRRQALAEAFF.

The chain is built from TRBV19 and TRBJ2-1, with TRBD1 matching 7 bases. Trimming removed 9 bases from V and 3 bases from J; junction bases left unmatched: 2. Germline CDR1 LNHDA, CDR2 SQIVND (reference sequence). The CDR3 has 12 amino acids. DNA for the CDR3: TGTGCCAGCGGGGACAGCTACAATGAGCAGTTCTTC. It encodes CASGDSYNEQFF.

This CDR3 is CASSVLSGWGNPGELFF. Here the CDR3 DNA reads TGTGCCAGCAGCGTCCTCTCGGGGTGGGGGAATCCCGGGGAGCTGTTTTTT. The chain employs TRBV7-8 and TRBJ2-2, with D possibly called TRBD1 or TRBD2 (5 bases each). Trimming took 5 bases from V and 6 from J, leaving 22 bases between them. CDR3 length equals 17 residues. Germline CDR1 is SGHVS and CDR2 is FQNEAQ.

The chain employs TRBV27 and TRBJ1-1; the D gene is possibly TRBD1 (5 bases). Trimming stripped 6 bases from V and 1 base from J, with 12 bases between. CDR1 MNHEY and CDR2 SMNVEV come from the germline V gene (reference sequence). The CDR3 loop spans 14 amino acids. Here the CDR3 DNA reads TGTGCCAGCAGCCAATCAGGGACGAACACTGAAGCTTTCTTT. Translating gives CASSQSGTNTEAFF.